This T cell receptor beta chain is from a study of memory CD4+ T cells and cytomegalovirus serostatus. Germline loops: CDR1 SGHNT, CDR2 YYREEE (reference sequence). V lost 0 bases and J lost 9; bases outside the gene matches: 5. There are 13 residues in the CDR3. The study, taken as a whole, reports: Suggested: most of the CMV-linked TCR signature lies in CD4+ memory cells.

For this clone: Its antigen is unidentified.

Single viable CD3+CD4+CD8-CD45RO+ cells were sorted as the memory CD4+ T cells. Profiled with immunoSEQ multiplex PCR; TCRdb holds only in-frame clones, not every one. The table records 50,000 to 70,000 clones, around 80% of them present only once. The sequencing input was memory CD4+ T cells from blood. The TCR comes from an adult in good health and CMV-seronegative. The gene calls are TRBV5-4 and TRBJ1-2; TRBD1 matches 7 bases. The CDR3 protein is CASSLGQGLRYTF. The CDR3, as DNA: TGTGCCAGCAGCTTGGGACAGGGTCTTCGCTACACCTTC.